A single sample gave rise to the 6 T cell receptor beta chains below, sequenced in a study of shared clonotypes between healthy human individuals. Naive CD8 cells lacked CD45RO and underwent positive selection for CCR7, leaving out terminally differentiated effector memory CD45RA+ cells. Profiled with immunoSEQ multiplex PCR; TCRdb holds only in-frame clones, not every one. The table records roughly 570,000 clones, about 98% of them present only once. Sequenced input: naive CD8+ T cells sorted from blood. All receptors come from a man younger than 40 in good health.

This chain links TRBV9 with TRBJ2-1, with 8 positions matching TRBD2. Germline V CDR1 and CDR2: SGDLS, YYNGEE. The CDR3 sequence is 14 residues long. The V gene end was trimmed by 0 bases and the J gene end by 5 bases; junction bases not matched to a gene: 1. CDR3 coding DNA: TGTGCCAGCAGCGTAGTTAGCGGGGACAATGAGCAGTTCTTC. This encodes CASSVVSGDNEQFF.

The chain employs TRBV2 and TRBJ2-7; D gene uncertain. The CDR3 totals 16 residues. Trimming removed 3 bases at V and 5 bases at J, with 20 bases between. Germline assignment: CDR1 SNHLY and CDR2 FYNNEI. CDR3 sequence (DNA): TGTGCCAGCAGTGATACCTCGTGGCAACCGGGCCACGAGCAGTACTTC. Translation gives CASSDTSWQPGHEQYF. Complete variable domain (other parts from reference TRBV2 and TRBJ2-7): EPEVTQTPSHQVTQMGQEVILRCVPISNHLYFYWYRQILGQKVEFLVSFYNNEISEKSEIFDDQFSVERPDGSNFTLKIRSTKLEDSAMYFCASSDTSWQPGHEQYFGPGTRLTVT.

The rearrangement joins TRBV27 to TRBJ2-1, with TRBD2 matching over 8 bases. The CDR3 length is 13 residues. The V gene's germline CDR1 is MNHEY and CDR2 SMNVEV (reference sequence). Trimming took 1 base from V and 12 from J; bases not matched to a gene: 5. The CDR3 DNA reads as TGTGCCAGCAGTTTATTCTCCCTAGCGGGGCAGTTCTTC. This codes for CASSLFSLAGQFF.

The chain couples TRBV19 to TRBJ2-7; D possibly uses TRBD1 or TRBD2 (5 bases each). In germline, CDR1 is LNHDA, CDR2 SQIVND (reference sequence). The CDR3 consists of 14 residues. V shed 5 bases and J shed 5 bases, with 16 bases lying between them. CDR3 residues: CASSPRPVGDEQYF. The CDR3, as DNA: TGTGCCAGTAGTCCCCGACCCGTGGGGGACGAGCAGTACTTC. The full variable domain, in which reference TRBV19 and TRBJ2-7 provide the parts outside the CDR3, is DGGITQSPKYLFRKEGQNVTLSCEQNLNHDAMYWYRQDPGQGLRLIYYSQIVNDFQKGDIAEGYSVSREKKESFPLTVTSAQKNPTAFYLCASSPRPVGDEQYFGPGTRLTVT.

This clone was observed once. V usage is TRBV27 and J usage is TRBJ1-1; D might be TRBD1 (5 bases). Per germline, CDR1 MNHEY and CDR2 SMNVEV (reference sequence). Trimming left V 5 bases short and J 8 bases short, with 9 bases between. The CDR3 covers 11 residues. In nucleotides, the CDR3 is TGTGCCAGCAGTCCTGGGGGGGAAGCTTTCTTT. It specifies CASSPGGEAFF.

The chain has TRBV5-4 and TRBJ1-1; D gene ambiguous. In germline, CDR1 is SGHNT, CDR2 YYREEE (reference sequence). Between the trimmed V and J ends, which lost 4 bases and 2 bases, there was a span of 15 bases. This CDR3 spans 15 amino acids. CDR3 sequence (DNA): TGTGCCAGCAGCCGGACGGGTGAACCTAACACTGAAGCTTTCTTT. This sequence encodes CASSRTGEPNTEAFF.